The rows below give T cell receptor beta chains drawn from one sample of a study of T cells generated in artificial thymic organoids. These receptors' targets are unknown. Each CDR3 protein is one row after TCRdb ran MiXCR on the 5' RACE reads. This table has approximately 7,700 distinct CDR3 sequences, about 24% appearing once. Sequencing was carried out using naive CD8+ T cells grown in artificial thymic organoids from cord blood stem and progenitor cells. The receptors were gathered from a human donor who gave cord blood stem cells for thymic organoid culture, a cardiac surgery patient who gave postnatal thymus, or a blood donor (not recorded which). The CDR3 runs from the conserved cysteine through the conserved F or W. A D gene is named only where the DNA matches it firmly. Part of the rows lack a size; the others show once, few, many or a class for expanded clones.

CDR3aa: CASSLPAGTSHNEQFF; CDR3nt: TGTGCCAGCAGTTTACCTGCCGGGACTAGCCACAATGAGCAGTTCTTC; v_gene: TRBV28; abundance: .; j_gene: TRBJ2-1; d_gene: TRBD2; len: 16
CDR3aa: CASSQGTKTPTNEKLFF; CDR3nt: TGCGCCAGCAGCCAAGGAACAAAGACCCCAACTAATGAAAAACTGTTTTTT; v_gene: TRBV4-3; abundance: .; j_gene: TRBJ1-4; d_gene: .; len: 17
CDR3aa: CASSLEGQSQETQYF; CDR3nt: TGTGCCAGCAGCCTGGAGGGACAGTCCCAAGAGACCCAGTACTTC; v_gene: TRBV7-3; abundance: .; j_gene: TRBJ2-5; d_gene: .; len: 15
CDR3aa: CASSLWAGYEQYF; CDR3nt: TGTGCCAGCAGCTTATGGGCAGGGTACGAGCAGTACTTC; v_gene: TRBV7-9; abundance: medium-sized; j_gene: TRBJ2-7; d_gene: .; len: 13
CDR3aa: CASSFRGYTEAFF; CDR3nt: TGTGCCAGCAGCTTCCGGGGGTACACTGAAGCTTTCTTT; v_gene: TRBV7-8; abundance: .; j_gene: TRBJ1-1; d_gene: .; len: 13
CDR3aa: CASSSDRVPSNTEAFF; CDR3nt: TGTGCCAGCAGTTCGGATCGGGTCCCATCGAACACTGAAGCTTTCTTT; v_gene: TRBV12-3/TRBV12-4; abundance: .; j_gene: TRBJ1-1; d_gene: .; len: 16
CDR3aa: CASITPEKRVREQYF; CDR3nt: TGTGCCAGCATCACCCCAGAGAAGCGAGTTCGCGAGCAGTACTTC; v_gene: TRBV6-1; abundance: .; j_gene: TRBJ2-7; d_gene: .; len: 15
CDR3aa: CASSQDRDRGHNEQYF; CDR3nt: TGCGCCAGCAGCCAAGATAGGGACAGGGGGCACAACGAGCAGTACTTC; v_gene: TRBV4-3; abundance: few; j_gene: TRBJ2-7; d_gene: TRBD1; len: 16
CDR3aa: CASSRVAGFSYTQYF; CDR3nt: TGTGCCAGCTCTCGGGTAGCGGGTTTTTCATATACGCAGTATTTT; v_gene: TRBV27; abundance: .; j_gene: TRBJ2-3; d_gene: TRBD2; len: 15
CDR3aa: CASSLGEGKEQYF; CDR3nt: TGTGCCAGCAGTTTGGGGGAGGGGAAGGAGCAGTACTTC; v_gene: TRBV27; abundance: few; j_gene: TRBJ2-7; d_gene: TRBD2; len: 13
CDR3aa: CASSLSGVTYNEQFF; CDR3nt: TGTGCCAGCAGTTTAAGCGGGGTGACTTACAATGAGCAGTTCTTC; v_gene: TRBV27; abundance: medium-sized; j_gene: TRBJ2-1; d_gene: TRBD2; len: 15
CDR3aa: CASSAGPGSRDTQYF; CDR3nt: TGTGCCAGTAGTGCCGGACCTGGCTCCAGAGATACGCAGTATTTT; v_gene: TRBV19; abundance: .; j_gene: TRBJ2-3; d_gene: .; len: 15
CDR3aa: CASSYRANYGYTF; CDR3nt: TGTGCCAGCAGTTACAGGGCTAACTATGGCTACACCTTC; v_gene: TRBV6-5; abundance: few; j_gene: TRBJ1-2; d_gene: .; len: 13
CDR3aa: CASSLLAGGPRDTQYF; CDR3nt: TGCGCCAGCAGCTTGCTAGCGGGGGGGCCACGGGATACGCAGTATTTT; v_gene: TRBV5-1; abundance: medium-sized; j_gene: TRBJ2-3; d_gene: TRBD2; len: 16
CDR3aa: CASSLGQRDAATNEKLFF; CDR3nt: TGTGCCAGCAGTTTAGGCCAGAGGGACGCTGCAACTAATGAAAAACTGTTTTTT; v_gene: TRBV12-3/TRBV12-4; abundance: medium-sized; j_gene: TRBJ1-4; d_gene: .; len: 18
CDR3aa: CASSRQGSSYNEQFF; CDR3nt: TGCGCCAGCAGCCGACAGGGGAGCTCCTACAATGAGCAGTTCTTC; v_gene: TRBV5-1; abundance: medium-sized; j_gene: TRBJ2-1; d_gene: TRBD1; len: 15
CDR3aa: CASSQVSRFLLGTVHTGELFF; CDR3nt: TGCGCCAGCAGCCAAGTTTCTAGATTCCTACTCGGGACAGTTCACACCGGGGAGCTGTTTTTT; v_gene: TRBV4-1; abundance: medium-sized; j_gene: TRBJ2-2; d_gene: TRBD1; len: 21
CDR3aa: CASSLEGLSNQPQHF; CDR3nt: TGCGCCAGCAGCTTGGAGGGGCTTAGCAATCAGCCCCAGCATTTT; v_gene: TRBV5-1; abundance: .; j_gene: TRBJ1-5; d_gene: .; len: 15
CDR3aa: CASGSRRGGLGELFF; CDR3nt: TGTGCCAGCGGTTCGCGGCGGGGGGGCCTCGGGGAGCTGTTTTTT; v_gene: TRBV27; abundance: medium-sized; j_gene: TRBJ2-2; d_gene: TRBD2; len: 15
CDR3aa: CASSHAPRLASTQYF; CDR3nt: TGTGCCAGCAGCCACGCTCCTAGACTAGCCTCTACGCAGTATTTT; v_gene: TRBV4-2; abundance: medium-sized; j_gene: TRBJ2-3; d_gene: TRBD2; len: 15
CDR3aa: CASSHCPRSTPYEQYF; CDR3nt: TGTGCCAGCAGCCACTGTCCCAGGTCAACCCCCTACGAGCAGTACTTC; v_gene: TRBV4-2; abundance: .; j_gene: TRBJ2-7; d_gene: .; len: 16
CDR3aa: CASSSRTGSGNTIYF; CDR3nt: TGTGCCAGCAGCTCCCGGACAGGGAGCGGAAACACCATATATTTT; v_gene: TRBV9; abundance: .; j_gene: TRBJ1-3; d_gene: TRBD1; len: 15
CDR3aa: CASSLGGGSYEQYF; CDR3nt: TGCGCCAGCAGCTTGGGCGGGGGTTCCTACGAGCAGTACTTC; v_gene: TRBV5-1; abundance: .; j_gene: TRBJ2-7; d_gene: TRBD2; len: 14
CDR3aa: CASSFEGPNTEAFF; CDR3nt: TGTGCCAGCAGTTTTGAGGGACCGAACACTGAAGCTTTCTTT; v_gene: TRBV12-3/TRBV12-4; abundance: medium-sized; j_gene: TRBJ1-1; d_gene: .; len: 14
CDR3aa: CASGLSCSGEETQYF; CDR3nt: TGTGCTAGTGGTTTGAGCTGCTCAGGGGAAGAGACCCAGTACTTC; v_gene: TRBV12-5; abundance: medium-sized; j_gene: TRBJ2-5; d_gene: .; len: 15
CDR3aa: CASSLCPLDTQYF; CDR3nt: TGTGCCAGCAGTTTATGTCCCCTAGATACGCAGTATTTT; v_gene: TRBV7-6; abundance: .; j_gene: TRBJ2-3; d_gene: .; len: 13
CDR3aa: CASSQGAIGKETQYF; CDR3nt: TGTGCCAGCAGCCAAGGAGCGATAGGGAAGGAGACCCAGTACTTC; v_gene: TRBV14; abundance: medium-sized; j_gene: TRBJ2-5; d_gene: .; len: 15
CDR3aa: CASTRHRLGTGELLF; CDR3nt: TGTGCCAGCACCAGGCACAGGCTGGGAACCGGGGAGCTGCTTTTT; v_gene: TRBV6-1; abundance: .; j_gene: TRBJ2-2; d_gene: .; len: 15
CDR3aa: CASRFLWTVSNQPQHF; CDR3nt: TGTGCCAGTAGGTTTCTGTGGACAGTGAGCAATCAGCCCCAGCATTTT; v_gene: TRBV19; abundance: .; j_gene: TRBJ1-5; d_gene: .; len: 16
CDR3aa: CASSVTGGEQYF; CDR3nt: TGTGCCAGCAGCGTCACAGGGGGCGAGCAGTACTTC; v_gene: TRBV12-3/TRBV12-4; abundance: .; j_gene: TRBJ2-7; d_gene: TRBD1; len: 12
CDR3aa: CAIKDRVRTGELFF; CDR3nt: TGTGCCATCAAGGACAGGGTGCGAACCGGGGAGCTGTTTTTT; v_gene: TRBV10-3; abundance: medium-sized; j_gene: TRBJ2-2; d_gene: TRBD1; len: 14
CDR3aa: CAWSVISSYNSPLHF; CDR3nt: TGTGCCTGGAGTGTAATCAGCTCCTATAATTCACCCCTCCACTTT; v_gene: TRBV30; abundance: .; j_gene: TRBJ1-6; d_gene: .; len: 15
CDR3aa: CASSRGCWSTGELFF; CDR3nt: TGTGCCAGCAGCCGCGGGTGCTGGAGCACCGGGGAGCTGTTTTTT; v_gene: TRBV5-6; abundance: few; j_gene: TRBJ2-2; d_gene: .; len: 15
CDR3aa: CASSLQRSEQFF; CDR3nt: TGTGCCAGCAGTCTCCAGAGGAGTGAGCAGTTCTTC; v_gene: TRBV12-3/TRBV12-4; abundance: medium-sized; j_gene: TRBJ2-1; d_gene: .; len: 12
CDR3aa: CATETQGHERSPLHF; CDR3nt: TGTGCCACCGAGACACAGGGACATGAGAGGTCACCCCTCCACTTT; v_gene: TRBV24-1; abundance: few; j_gene: TRBJ1-6; d_gene: .; len: 15
CDR3aa: CASSSRDSRGDTGELFF; CDR3nt: TGTGCCAGCAGCTCCCGCGATTCACGGGGGGACACCGGGGAGCTGTTTTTT; v_gene: TRBV7-4; abundance: .; j_gene: TRBJ2-2; d_gene: TRBD2; len: 17
CDR3aa: CASSYPGLAKETQYF; CDR3nt: TGTGCCAGCAGTTACCCGGGACTTGCCAAGGAGACCCAGTACTTC; v_gene: TRBV6-6; abundance: .; j_gene: TRBJ2-5; d_gene: .; len: 15
CDR3aa: CASSFGGAETQYF; CDR3nt: TGCGCCAGCAGCTTCGGAGGGGCGGAGACCCAGTACTTC; v_gene: TRBV5-1; abundance: few; j_gene: TRBJ2-5; d_gene: .; len: 13
CDR3aa: CASSLGETEAFF; CDR3nt: TGTGCCAGCAGTTTAGGGGAGACTGAAGCTTTCTTT; v_gene: TRBV28; abundance: few; j_gene: TRBJ1-1; d_gene: .; len: 12
CDR3aa: CASSRSAGRRDGYTF; CDR3nt: TGCGCCAGCAGCCGATCGGCAGGGAGGAGGGATGGCTACACCTTC; v_gene: TRBV4-1; abundance: .; j_gene: TRBJ1-2; d_gene: .; len: 15
CDR3aa: CAGSQFRTGQGYTF; CDR3nt: TGTGCCGGCAGCCAATTCCGGACAGGGCAAGGCTACACCTTC; v_gene: TRBV4-2; abundance: .; j_gene: TRBJ1-2; d_gene: TRBD1; len: 14
CDR3aa: CASSLKQWYQRRVHGEYF; CDR3nt: TGTGCCAGCAGCCTAAAGCAGTGGTATCAACGCAGAGTACATGGGGAGTACTTC; v_gene: TRBV14; abundance: .; j_gene: TRBJ2-4; d_gene: .; len: 18
CDR3aa: CAISEAGGYGYAF; CDR3nt: TGTGCCATCAGTGAGGCAGGGGGCTATGGCTACGCCTTC; v_gene: TRBV10-3; abundance: .; j_gene: TRBJ1-2; d_gene: TRBD1; len: 13
CDR3aa: CASSEDGGENQPQHF; CDR3nt: TGTGCCAGCAGTGAAGACGGGGGAGAAAATCAGCCCCAGCATTTT; v_gene: TRBV6-1; abundance: .; j_gene: TRBJ1-5; d_gene: .; len: 15
CDR3aa: CASSQDPNRGPYNEQFF; CDR3nt: TGCGCCAGCAGCCAAGACCCCAACAGGGGACCCTACAATGAGCAGTTCTTC; v_gene: TRBV4-1; abundance: few; j_gene: TRBJ2-1; d_gene: TRBD1; len: 17
CDR3aa: CASSLGRTIQYF; CDR3nt: TGTGCCAGCAGTTTGGGTAGAACCATTCAGTACTTC; v_gene: TRBV12-3/TRBV12-4; abundance: medium-sized; j_gene: TRBJ2-4; d_gene: .; len: 12
CDR3aa: CATSDSARNQPQHF; CDR3nt: TGTGCCACCAGTGACTCCGCGCGGAATCAGCCCCAGCATTTT; v_gene: TRBV24-1; abundance: .; j_gene: TRBJ1-5; d_gene: .; len: 14
CDR3aa: CASSWGQGKRSYNEQFF; CDR3nt: TGCGCCAGCAGCTGGGGACAGGGGAAAAGGTCCTACAATGAGCAGTTCTTC; v_gene: TRBV5-1; abundance: medium-sized; j_gene: TRBJ2-1; d_gene: TRBD1; len: 17
CDR3aa: CATRGRGTDTQYF; CDR3nt: TGTGCCACCAGAGGCAGGGGCACAGATACGCAGTATTTT; v_gene: TRBV24-1; abundance: few; j_gene: TRBJ2-3; d_gene: .; len: 13
CDR3aa: CASRPGQPPNYGHTF; CDR3nt: TGTGCCAGCAGACCCGGACAGCCCCCTAATTATGGCCACACCTTC; v_gene: TRBV6-5; abundance: .; j_gene: TRBJ1-2; d_gene: .; len: 15
CDR3aa: CASSCRWLDEQFF; CDR3nt: TGCGCCAGCAGCTGCAGGTGGTTGGATGAGCAGTTCTTC; v_gene: TRBV4-3; abundance: .; j_gene: TRBJ2-1; d_gene: .; len: 13
CDR3aa: CASSPDEVLSYEQYF; CDR3nt: TGTGCCAGCAGCCCGGACGAGGTCCTCTCCTACGAGCAGTACTTC; v_gene: TRBV3-1; abundance: .; j_gene: TRBJ2-7; d_gene: .; len: 15
CDR3aa: CASSVGRGNEQYF; CDR3nt: TGTGCCAGCAGTGTGGGCAGGGGCAACGAGCAGTACTTC; v_gene: TRBV25-1; abundance: .; j_gene: TRBJ2-7; d_gene: .; len: 13
CDR3aa: CASSQGRLQETQYF; CDR3nt: TGCGCCAGCAGCCAAGGAAGGCTCCAAGAGACCCAGTACTTC; v_gene: TRBV4-1; abundance: .; j_gene: TRBJ2-5; d_gene: .; len: 14
CDR3aa: CASSLGQQGGKVNTEAFF; CDR3nt: TGTGCCAGCAGCTTGGGTCAACAGGGTGGAAAGGTGAACACTGAAGCTTTCTTT; v_gene: TRBV5-6; abundance: medium-sized; j_gene: TRBJ1-1; d_gene: .; len: 18
CDR3aa: CASSPSPQAALSEGYTF; CDR3nt: TGTGCCAGCAGCCCGTCGCCCCAGGCCGCTCTATCTGAAGGCTACACCTTC; v_gene: TRBV12-3/TRBV12-4; abundance: medium-sized; j_gene: TRBJ1-2; d_gene: .; len: 17
CDR3aa: CSAREGSYNSPLHF; CDR3nt: TGCAGTGCTAGAGAAGGTTCCTATAATTCACCCCTCCACTTT; v_gene: TRBV20-1; abundance: .; j_gene: TRBJ1-6; d_gene: .; len: 14
CDR3aa: CASASFTRGLETQYF; CDR3nt: TGTGCCAGCGCCTCTTTTACCCGGGGCCTAGAGACCCAGTACTTC; v_gene: TRBV25-1; abundance: few; j_gene: TRBJ2-5; d_gene: .; len: 15